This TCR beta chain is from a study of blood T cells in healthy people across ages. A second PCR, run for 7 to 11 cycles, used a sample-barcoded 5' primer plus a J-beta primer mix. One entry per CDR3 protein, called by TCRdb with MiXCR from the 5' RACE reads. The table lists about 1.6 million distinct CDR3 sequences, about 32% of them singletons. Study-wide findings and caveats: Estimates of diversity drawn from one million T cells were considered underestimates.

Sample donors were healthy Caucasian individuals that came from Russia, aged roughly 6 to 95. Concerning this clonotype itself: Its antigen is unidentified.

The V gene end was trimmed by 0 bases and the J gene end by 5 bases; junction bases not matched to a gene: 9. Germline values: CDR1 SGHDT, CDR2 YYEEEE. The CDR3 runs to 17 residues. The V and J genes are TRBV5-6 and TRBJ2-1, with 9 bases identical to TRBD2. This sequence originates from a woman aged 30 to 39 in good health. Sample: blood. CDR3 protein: CASSLANLAGANNEQFF. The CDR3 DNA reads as TGTGCCAGCAGCTTGGCCAACTTAGCGGGAGCGAACAATGAGCAGTTCTTC.